A selection of T cell receptor beta chains follows, all from one sample in a study of blood T cell repertoires in COVID-19. Produced via immunoSEQ multiplex PCR; TCRdb's table is partial and in-frame only. The sample yields more than 70,000 clones, roughly nine tenths seen once. The specimen sequenced was peripheral blood. These receptors came from a man between 45 and 60 years old with active or convalescent COVID-19. Each CDR3 is given with its conserved first and last residue. The D gene is left open where the match is weak. Rows give clone size only sometimes, using once, few, many, or a class for an expanded clone.

TRBV5-4,NA,TRBJ2-1,TRBD2,CASSLWFGSGGSSYNEQFF,TGTGCCAGCAGCTTGTGGTTCGGTAGCGGGGGATCCTCCTACAATGAGCAGTTCTTC
TRBV5-4,NA,TRBJ2-3,TRBD2,CASSPAGTSGGADTQYF,TGTGCCAGCAGCCCCGCCGGGACTAGCGGGGGTGCAGATACGCAGTATTTT
TRBV2,NA,TRBJ1-6,TRBD1,CASSLDRVNSPLHF,TGTGCCAGCTCTCTGGACAGGGTCAATTCACCCCTCCACTTT
TRBV6-6,NA,TRBJ2-1,NA,CASSLVLSEQFF,TGTGCCAGCAGTTTGGTCTTGAGCGAGCAGTTCTTC
TRBV6-1,NA,TRBJ1-1,NA,CASSEALIAGNTEAFF,TGTGCCAGCAGTGAAGCTCTTATTGCAGGTAACACTGAAGCTTTCTTT
TRBV6-4,NA,TRBJ2-3,TRBD2,CASSESGGADTQYF,TGTGCCAGCAGTGAAAGCGGGGGGGCCGATACGCAGTATTTT
TRBV3-1/TRBV3-2,NA,TRBJ2-7,TRBD2,CASSRGTSGGYEQYF,TGTGCCAGCAGCCGAGGGACTAGCGGGGGGTACGAGCAGTACTTC
TRBV27,NA,TRBJ1-5,TRBD1,CASSLFGTGNQPQHF,TGTGCCAGCAGCCTCTTCGGGACAGGGAATCAGCCCCAGCATTTT
TRBV5-8,NA,TRBJ2-7,NA,CASSSPAGYEQYF,TGTGCCAGCAGCTCTCCCGCGGGTTACGAGCAGTACTTC
TRBV11-2,NA,TRBJ2-7,NA,CASSLQTYEQYF,TGTGCCAGCAGCTTACAAACTTACGAGCAGTACTTC
TRBV27,once,TRBJ1-6,NA,CASSLSMTISPLHF,TGTGCCAGCAGTTTATCGATGACAATTTCACCCCTCCACTTT
TRBV19,NA,TRBJ2-1,TRBD2,CASSIDPGGLAGLSSYNEQFF,TGTGCCAGTAGTATAGACCCCGGAGGACTAGCGGGGCTCAGCTCCTACAATGAGCAGTTCTTC
TRBV29-1,NA,TRBJ2-7,NA,CSVGQQSSYEQYF,TGCAGCGTTGGTCAACAAAGCTCCTACGAGCAGTACTTC
TRBV10-3,NA,TRBJ2-2,NA,CAIKQGLNTGELFF,TGTGCCATCAAGCAGGGGTTGAACACCGGGGAGCTGTTTTTT
TRBV29-1,NA,TRBJ2-2,NA,CSVAGDGGELFF,TGCAGCGTTGCAGGGGACGGCGGGGAGCTGTTTTTT
TRBV5-6,once,TRBJ1-6,NA,CASSRGVYNSPLHF,TGTGCCAGCAGCCGTGGAGTCTATAATTCACCCCTCCACTTT
TRBV11-2,NA,TRBJ1-4,NA,CASRPREFSEKLFF,TGTGCCAGCAGGCCCCGGGAATTTAGCGAAAAACTGTTTTTT
TRBV4-3,NA,TRBJ2-5,NA,CASSQDEGAGETQYF,TGCGCCAGCAGCCAAGATGAAGGGGCCGGGGAGACCCAGTACTTC
TRBV27,NA,TRBJ1-6,NA,CASSLSRDSPLHF,TGTGCCAGCAGTTTATCAAGAGATTCACCCCTCCACTTT
TRBV13,once,TRBJ1-1,NA,CASSLASGLDTEAFF,TGTGCCAGCAGCTTAGCCTCAGGGTTGGACACTGAAGCTTTCTTT
TRBV6-1,NA,TRBJ1-1,TRBD1,CASSETRTGRTEAFF,TGTGCCAGCAGTGAAACACGGACAGGGAGAACTGAAGCTTTCTTT
TRBV6-6,few,TRBJ1-2,TRBD1,CASTWTGGHPGYTF,TGTGCCAGCACTTGGACAGGGGGTCATCCGGGCTACACCTTC
TRBV28,NA,TRBJ2-1,NA,CASSRRGNEQFF,TGTGCCAGCAGCCGAAGGGGGAATGAGCAGTTCTTC
TRBV25-1,NA,TRBJ1-6,TRBD1,CASSESGQGAGSPLHF,TGTGCCAGCAGTGAATCTGGTCAGGGGGCAGGGTCACCCCTCCACTTT
TRBV2,NA,TRBJ1-4,TRBD1,CASSEGAGGAVDEKLFF,TGTGCCAGCAGTGAAGGGGCAGGGGGCGCGGTTGACGAAAAACTGTTTTTT
TRBV23-1,NA,TRBJ1-1,NA,CASSQSLDMNTEAFF,TGCGCCAGCAGTCAATCTTTGGACATGAACACTGAAGCTTTCTTT